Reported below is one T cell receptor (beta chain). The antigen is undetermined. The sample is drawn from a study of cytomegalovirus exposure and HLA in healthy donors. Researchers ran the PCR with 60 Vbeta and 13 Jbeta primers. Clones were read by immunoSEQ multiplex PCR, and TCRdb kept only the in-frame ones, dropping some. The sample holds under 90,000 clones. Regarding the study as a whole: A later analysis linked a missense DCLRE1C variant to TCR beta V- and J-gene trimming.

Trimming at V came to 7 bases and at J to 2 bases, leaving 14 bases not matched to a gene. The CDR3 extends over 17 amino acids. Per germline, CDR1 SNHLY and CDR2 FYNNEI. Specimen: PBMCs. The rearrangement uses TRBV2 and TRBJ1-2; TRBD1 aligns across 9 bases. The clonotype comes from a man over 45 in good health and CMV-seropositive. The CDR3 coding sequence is TGTGCCAGCATCCCTCTTCGGGACAGGGATAAAAACTATGGCTACACCTTC. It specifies CASIPLRDRDKNYGYTF.